These 22 T cell receptor beta chains came from one sample sequenced in a study of cytomegalovirus exposure and HLA in healthy donors (TCRdb year 2017). Libraries were constructed by the immunoSEQ multiplex PCR assay. The multiplex PCR relied on a mix of 60 forward primers for TCR Vbeta segments and 13 reverse primers for TCR Jbeta segments. TCRdb took this table from immuneACCESS and kept in-frame rearrangements with V and J called. Such tables lack part of the clones; where checked against another copy, unresolved V genes explain under half of the gap, and the rest is unexplained. The table for this sample lists about 140,000 clones; approximately 84% of them were counted only once. The ten largest clones add up to approximately 1.3% of the sample. Sample: PBMCs. Source of these receptors: a man aged 25-40 years in good health and CMV-seropositive.

The table lists this clone with a count of one. This chain joins TRBV14 and TRBJ1-5; D call uncertain. CDR1 and CDR2 (germline): SGHDN, FVKESK. The length of the CDR3 is 15 residues. The V end was cut by 1 base, the J end by 0 bases, with 7 bases between. The CDR3 loop is CASSQGPDSNQPQHF. The CDR3 nucleotides read TGTGCCAGCAGCCAAGGTCCAGATAGCAATCAGCCCCAGCATTTT.

This clone was observed a single time. The chain employs TRBV7-9 and TRBJ2-3; 11 bases agree with TRBD1. This CDR3 region has 18 residues. Germline trimming cut 4 bases from V and 2 bases from J; bases unmatched to any gene: 11. The germline V gene encodes CDR1 SEHNR and CDR2 FQNEAQ (reference sequence). CDR3 in amino acids: CASSSDRGRPKVTDTQYF. CDR3 sequence (DNA): TGTGCCAGCAGCTCGGACAGGGGGCGTCCGAAGGTCACAGATACGCAGTATTTT.

The chain recombines TRBV6-1 with TRBJ1-1, with D maybe TRBD1 (5 bases). The CDR3 totals 14 residues. Germline values: CDR1 MNHNS, CDR2 SASEGT. The V and J ends lost 6 bases and 1 base respectively, with 12 bases between them. Here the CDR3 reads CASSAGLPNTEAFF. As DNA, the CDR3 is TGTGCCAGCAGCGCGGGACTCCCGAACACTGAAGCTTTCTTT.

V usage is TRBV15 and J usage is TRBJ1-2; D unclear. Germline lookup yields CDR1 LNHNV and CDR2 YYDKDF (reference sequence). This CDR3 contains 14 residues. V lost 5 bases and J lost 4, with 14 bases in between. The CDR3 region has the DNA TGTGCCACCAGCTTGGGAGGCAGAACCTATGGCTACACCTTC. Translated: CATSLGGRTYGYTF. Using reference TRBV15 and TRBJ1-2 for the parts outside the CDR3, the full variable domain is DAMVIQNPRYQVTQFGKPVTLSCSQTLNHNVMYWYQQKSSQAPKLLFHYYDKDFNNEADTPDNFQSRRPNTSFCFLDIRSPGLGDTAMYLCATSLGGRTYGYTFGSGTRLTVV.

This clone is a singleton in its sample. The V gene is TRBV19, the J gene TRBJ2-5; D is possibly TRBD2 (5 bases). Trimming pared 6 bases from V and 0 bases from J, leaving 11 bases between. The germline gives CDR1 LNHDA, CDR2 SQIVND (reference sequence). The CDR3 is made up of 14 amino acids. The DNA of the CDR3 is TGTGCCAGTAGCCTAGAGGACTACCAAGAGACCCAGTACTTC. Its protein is CASSLEDYQETQYF. Drawing the rest from reference TRBV19 and TRBJ2-5, the complete variable domain is DGGITQSPKYLFRKEGQNVTLSCEQNLNHDAMYWYRQDPGQGLRLIYYSQIVNDFQKGDIAEGYSVSREKKESFPLTVTSAQKNPTAFYLCASSLEDYQETQYFGPGTRLLVL.

The gene calls are TRBV5-4 and TRBJ1-2; D not certain. Trimming removed 1 base from V and 5 bases from J, with 18 bases in between. In germline, CDR1 is SGHNT, CDR2 YYREEE (reference sequence). The length of the CDR3 is 16 residues. CDR3: CASSLPGIGFKYGYTF. The CDR3 coding sequence is TGTGCCAGCAGCTTGCCGGGGATTGGGTTTAAATATGGCTACACCTTC.

This clone occurred once. The V call is TRBV7-8, the J call TRBJ1-6, with a tentative D call TRBD1 (5 bases). Trimming cost V 7 bases and J 11 bases, with 15 bases left between them. This CDR3 spans 13 amino acids. Germline values: CDR1 SGHVS, CDR2 FQNEAQ. In DNA form, the CDR3 reads TGTGCCAGCAAGGACGGGGGAAGGACACCCCTCCACTTT. Protein product: CASKDGGRTPLHF. The full variable domain, rest sourced from reference TRBV7-8 and TRBJ1-6, is GAGVSQSPRYKVAKRGQDVALRCDPISGHVSLFWYQQALGQGPEFLTYFQNEAQLDKSGLPSDRFFAERPEGSVSTLKIQRTQQEDSAVYLCASKDGGRTPLHFGNGTRLTVT.

J is TRBJ2-7 and V is TRBV19, with D possibly matching TRBD2 (6 bases). Trimming stripped 3 bases from V and 6 bases from J, with 15 bases between. The CDR3 loop spans 14 amino acids. CDR1 and CDR2 from the germline V gene are LNHDA and SQIVND (reference sequence). CDR3 in amino acids: CASSIPGLRVEQYF. The CDR3, as DNA: TGTGCCAGTAGTATTCCGGGACTGAGGGTCGAGCAGTACTTC.

V and J are TRBV7-3 and TRBJ2-6; D unresolved. Trimming removed 5 bases from V and 2 bases from J, with 7 bases in between. The CDR3 spans 14 residues. CDR1 is SGHTA, CDR2 FQGTGA, per germline. DNA of the CDR3: TGTGCCAGCAGCCAGGTCGCTGGGGCCAACGTCCTGACTTTC. Translating gives CASSQVAGANVLTF.

The J gene is TRBJ1-1, the V gene TRBV10-2; D possibly corresponds to TRBD1 (5 bases). V dropped 8 bases and J dropped 2 bases, with 15 bases sitting between them. CDR3 length: 14 residues. Germline V gene lookup returns CDR1 WSHSY and CDR2 SAAADI. The CDR3 spells CASRRGQPNTEAFF. DNA for the CDR3: TGCGCCAGCCGAAGGGGCCAGCCTAACACTGAAGCTTTCTTT.

This chain joins TRBV5-1 and TRBJ1-4; 9 bases are shared with TRBD1. The J segment lost 8 bases and the V segment lost 5 bases, leaving 7 bases of the junction unmatched. CDR1 and CDR2 from the germline V gene are SGHRS and YFSETQ. There are 14 residues in the CDR3. The CDR3 DNA reads TGCGCCAGCAGGGAGTCAACAGGGGGCGAAAAACTGTTTTTT. This sequence encodes CASRESTGGEKLFF.

The chain has TRBV6-1 and TRBJ1-6; D perhaps matches TRBD1 (6 bases). The V gene's germline CDR1 is MNHNS and CDR2 SASEGT. CDR3 size: 16 residues. Trimming removed 4 bases at V and 7 bases at J, with 17 bases between. CDR3 in DNA: TGTGCCAGCAGTGCCCGGGGGGGGCGAAAGAATTCACCCCTCCACTTT. Translating it yields CASSARGGRKNSPLHF.

The J gene is TRBJ2-1, the V gene TRBV6-4, with D tentatively TRBD1 (6 bases). Between the trimmed V and J ends, which lost 1 base and 9 bases, there was a span of 7 bases. In germline, CDR1 is MRHNA, CDR2 SNTAGT. The CDR3 is 12 residues long. The CDR3 region is CASSDWGREQFF. The CDR3 DNA follows: TGTGCCAGCAGTGACTGGGGGCGTGAGCAGTTCTTC.

The V call is TRBV29-1, the J call TRBJ2-5, with D unresolved. The germline CDR1 and CDR2 sequences are SQVTM and ANQGSEA. The CDR3 loop spans 12 amino acids. The V gene lost 4 bases and the J gene lost 5 bases, with 11 bases spanning the gap. The chain's CDR3 is CSVGEIPETQYF. CDR3 nucleotides: TGCAGCGTTGGTGAGATCCCCGAGACCCAGTACTTC.

CDR3 loop: CASSFRDRESFPLHF. CDR3 DNA sequence: TGTGCCAGCAGCTTTAGAGACAGGGAGTCTTTCCCCCTCCACTTT. V usage is TRBV5-6 and J usage is TRBJ1-6, with 7 bases matching TRBD1. The CDR3 has 15 amino acids. Germline V lookup: CDR1 SGHDT, CDR2 YYEEEE. J gave up 13 bases and V 2 bases, and 12 bases lay outside the gene matches.

In its sample, this clone was seen once. The chain combines TRBV7-6 with TRBJ2-7; 7 bases match TRBD1. The ends lost 5 bases at V and 6 bases at J; junction bases unmatched: 13. Germline lookup yields CDR1 SGHVS and CDR2 FNYEAQ. The CDR3 length is 15 residues. CDR3 nucleotide sequence: TGTGCCAGCAGCCCACTGGGGCAGGGGGAAGGCGAGCAGTACTTC. As protein: CASSPLGQGEGEQYF.

The V gene is TRBV2, the J gene TRBJ2-3; 10 nucleotides agree with TRBD2. Germline V gives CDR1 SNHLY, CDR2 FYNNEI. Trimming took 5 bases from V and 5 from J; bases not matched to a gene: 10. The CDR3 is made up of 16 amino acids. DNA for the CDR3: TGTGCCAGCAGTTTTACTAGCGGGGCGGGTATAGATACGCAGTATTTT. Amino acid sequence: CASSFTSGAGIDTQYF.

The chain has TRBV28 and TRBJ2-1; TRBD2 aligns across 13 bases. From germline, CDR1 is MDHEN and CDR2 SYDVKM. This CDR3 has 17 residues. The J segment lost 5 bases and the V segment lost 3 bases, leaving 7 bases of the junction unmatched. The CDR3, as DNA: TGTGCCAGCAGTTTCCGGGGGGGACTAGCGGGACACAATGAGCAGTTCTTC. This sequence encodes CASSFRGGLAGHNEQFF.

This clone is a singleton in its sample. The chain is built from TRBV2 and TRBJ1-4; TRBD1 matches 9 bases. Trimming took 0 bases from V and 5 from J; bases not matched to a gene: 1. The CDR3 spans 15 residues. CDR1 and CDR2 from the germline V gene are SNHLY and FYNNEI. CDR3 sequence: CASSEAGQGNEKLFF. The CDR3 region has the DNA TGTGCCAGCAGTGAAGCGGGACAGGGAAATGAAAAACTGTTTTTT.

The chain uses TRBV5-1 and TRBJ1-1; D is undetermined. Germline CDR1 and CDR2: SGHRS and YFSETQ. Deletions cut 3 bases from V and 4 bases from J, with 16 bases between. The CDR3 has 15 residues. The CDR3: CASSSVGEKGTEAFF. The CDR3 nucleotides read TGCGCCAGCAGCTCCGTCGGGGAGAAGGGCACTGAAGCTTTCTTT.

The chain links TRBV5-1 to TRBJ2-3, with D possibly matching TRBD1 (6 bases). Germline loops: CDR1 SGHRS, CDR2 YFSETQ. The CDR3 covers 17 residues. V lost 4 bases and J 0 bases, leaving 18 bases between the germline ends. CDR3 sequence reads: CASSKTGQQPSTDTQYF. The CDR3 nucleotides are TGCGCCAGCAGCAAAACAGGACAGCAACCTAGCACAGATACGCAGTATTTT.

The rearrangement joins TRBV25-1 to TRBJ2-1; D unresolved. V dropped 1 base and J dropped 7 bases, with 2 bases sitting between them. The CDR3 sequence is 11 residues long. The germline V gene has CDR1 MGHDK and CDR2 SYGVNS. The CDR3 DNA reads as TGTGCCAGCAGTGAATCTAATGAGCAGTTCTTC. Its translation: CASSESNEQFF.